This T cell receptor (beta chain) is drawn from a study of T cells after posttransplantation cyclophosphamide. CDR1 SGHDT and CDR2 YYEEEE come from the germline V gene. The CDR3 covers 14 residues. Trimming removed 4 bases from V and 6 bases from J; junction bases left unmatched: 4. Clones were sequenced by immunoSEQ multiplex PCR, and TCRdb holds only the in-frame ones, with some missing. Observed are about 10,000 clones, no singletons, with the top ten taking 3% to 4.5%. General study points: Skin or GI-infiltrating T cells shared few TRB sequences with blood. Recipient CMV seropositivity and CMV reactivation strongly tracked TRB clonality.

This clone has a handful of counts. Its antigen is not known. A marrow graft followed busulfan-fludarabine conditioning, with cyclophosphamide on days +3 and +4. The input for sequencing was PBMCs, taken 350 to 370 days after allogeneic stem cell transplant with posttransplant cyclophosphamide. The chain joins TRBV5-6 to TRBJ2-1; 10 bases line up with TRBD2. The source is a male patient in his fifties or sixties who received an allogeneic stem cell transplant from a related donor and was CMV-positive. The T cells may come from the graft donor. The CDR3 DNA reads as TGTGCCAGCAGCCAAGGACTAGCGGTCAATGAGCAGTTCTTC. This translates into CASSQGLAVNEQFF.